The clone carrying this T cell receptor beta chain came up many times. The antigen remains undetermined. The unsorted libraries had their origin in 2 million PBMCs stored at -80 C. This sample was taken from a study of neurological immune-mediated disorders. In the study overall: Among approximately 34 multiple sclerosis patients, 31 were relapsing-remitting and 3 were secondary progressive. Points from the study as a whole: HTLV-1-associated myelopathy had the most TCR clonal expansion, whereas multiple sclerosis had the least (lower than in healthy controls).

Synthesis of cDNA was carried out by template-switch 5'RACE. The reaction used 10-nucleotide random UMIs. TCRdb reprocessed the 5' RACE reads with MiXCR, giving one entry per CDR3 protein. The table has nearly 60,000 distinct CDR3 sequences, around 3.5% seen once. The CDR3 covers 11 residues. Per germline, CDR1 MNHEY and CDR2 SVGAGI. V gave up 7 bases and J gave up 5 bases, with 9 bases separating them. Sample: PBMCs. J is TRBJ2-7 and V is TRBV6-5, with a tentative D call TRBD1 (6 bases). The origin of this receptor is a woman in her 30s with multiple sclerosis. CDR3 sequence: CASTGDNEQYF. Here the CDR3 DNA reads TGTGCCAGCACAGGGGACAACGAGCAGTACTTC.